The present TCR beta chain was sequenced within a study of ipilimumab plus nivolumab after autologous stem cell transplantation. Study context: DLBCL patients had primary refractory or relapsed disease. Points from the study as a whole: Per the authors, repertoire, Treg and microbiota data justify further study.

The method was immunoSEQ multiplex PCR; TCRdb's version includes in-frame clones alone and lacks a portion of them. Found here are 20,000 to 25,000 clones, more than 60% of them singletons; the top ten hold about 18%. The CDR3 extends over 15 amino acids. Germline V gene data show CDR1 as SGHTA and CDR2 as FQGNSA. J was trimmed by 12 bases and V by 5 bases; bases with no gene match: 10. Ipilimumab, 1 mg/kg, started 14 to 28 days after autologous transplant. Patients got 3 mg/kg IV nivolumab weeks 1, 4, 7, 10, then biweekly through week 26. Comments on this clone: Antigen specificity is unknown.

The rearrangement links TRBV7-2 to TRBJ2-1; 13 bases align to TRBD2. Sequencing was performed on PBMCs, taken in a trial of ipilimumab plus nivolumab as post-transplant consolidation. The receptor's source is a male donor with diffuse large B-cell lymphoma. CDR3 coding DNA: TGTGCCAGCAGCCTCGGACTAGCGGGGGCGACCGGGCAGTTCTTC. Amino acids: CASSLGLAGATGQFF.